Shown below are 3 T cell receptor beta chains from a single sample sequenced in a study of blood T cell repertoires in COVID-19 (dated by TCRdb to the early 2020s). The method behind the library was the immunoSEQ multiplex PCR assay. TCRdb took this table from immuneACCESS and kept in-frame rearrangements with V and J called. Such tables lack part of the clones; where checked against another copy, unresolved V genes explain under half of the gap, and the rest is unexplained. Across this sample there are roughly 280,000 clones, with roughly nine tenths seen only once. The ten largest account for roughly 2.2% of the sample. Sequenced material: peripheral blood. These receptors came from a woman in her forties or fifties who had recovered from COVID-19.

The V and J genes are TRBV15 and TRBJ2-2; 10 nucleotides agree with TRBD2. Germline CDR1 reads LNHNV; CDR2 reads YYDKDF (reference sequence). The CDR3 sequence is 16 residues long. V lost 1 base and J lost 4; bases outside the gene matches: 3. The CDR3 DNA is TGTGCCACCAGCAGAGGGACTAGCGGAGCCACCGGGGAGCTGTTTTTT. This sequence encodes CATSRGTSGATGELFF.

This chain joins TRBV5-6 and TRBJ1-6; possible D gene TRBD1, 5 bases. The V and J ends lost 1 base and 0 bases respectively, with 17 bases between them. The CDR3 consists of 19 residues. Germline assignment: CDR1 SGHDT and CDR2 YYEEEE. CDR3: CASSLRALGGASYNSPLHF. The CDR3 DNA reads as TGTGCCAGCAGCTTGCGGGCGTTGGGGGGTGCCTCCTATAATTCACCCCTCCACTTT.

The CDR3 here is CASSTLAPPTDTQYF. DNA for the CDR3: TGTGCCAGTAGTACCCTAGCACCACCCACAGATACGCAGTATTTT. The genes are TRBV19 and TRBJ2-3; D may be TRBD2 (5 bases). The CDR3 is made up of 15 amino acids. Germline V CDR1 and CDR2: LNHDA, SQIVND (reference sequence). The V and J ends lost 4 bases and 2 bases respectively, with 13 bases between them.